Sequencing of this T cell receptor (beta chain) was carried out in a study of blood T cell repertoires in COVID-19 (dated by TCRdb to 2019 to 2021). With regard to the full study: Samples from collaborators originated in the United States, Italy and Spain and spanned both the acute and convalescent phases of COVID-19. Nearly every sample came with metadata listing a de-identified subject ID, COVID-19 status, age in years and sex. The repertoires were made available in a free public database intended to serve as a resource for research on the immune response to SARS-CoV-2. Where available, HLA class I and class II types were taken from metadata supplied by the sample provider and were not determined by assay-based typing. Samples came from the ongoing ImmuneRACE study (first 160 participants) plus 1,254 subjects from 6 global collaborators. The material from the prospective study consisted of cDNA or gDNA derived from T cells, B-cell-depleted T cells, or PBMCs. The dataset comprised deeply sampled blood TCRbeta repertoires from subjects exposed to, actively infected with, or recovered from COVID-19. Beyond this particular receptor, the publication reports: How much clinical and demographic metadata was included differed by source and by participant, and the metadata was provided uncurated.

According to the germline V gene, CDR1 reads MNHEY and CDR2 reads SVGAGI. The CDR3, cysteine through phenylalanine, is 14 amino acids long. The retained sequence is limited to the CDR3, 42 bases, with the frame set at the first base. Trimmed from V: 5 bases; trimmed from J: 3 bases; junction bases lacking a gene match: 7. Of note for this clone: Its specific antigen is unknown. No per-base quality is available; no much larger clone lies one base away.

One collaborating source in Seattle enrolled patients while the patients were actively infected and followed the patients over time throughout the course of disease. Whole blood was collected in K2EDTA tubes by collaborating institutions according to the institutions' own protocols. Collaborator samples were shipped for TCRbeta analysis as frozen whole blood, isolated PBMCs, or DNA extracted from either sample type. TCRbeta CDR3 regions were amplified from genomic DNA using the immunoSEQ Assay, a bias-controlled multiplex PCR. Per the authors' processing: Within the assay, amplification of reference gene primers was used to estimate how many nucleated cells each sample contained. To quantify the absolute abundance of each unique TCRbeta CDR3 rearrangement, sequence reads were collapsed and filtered. For each sample, productive Simpson clonality was calculated as the square root of Simpson's diversity index over productive rearrangements. As stored in TCRdb, this immuneACCESS dataset retains in-frame rearrangements with V and J assigned. A fraction of the clones does not appear; measured against another copy, unresolved V genes explain less than half of the discrepancy, and the remainder lacks a known reason. That table supplies the V and J calls and clone size; D and trimming were determined from the DNA. The sample table contains about 34,000 clones; only one count was recorded for roughly 80% of them. Clones ranked in the top ten supply about 3.2% of the sample.

This sequence uses TRBV6-5 and TRBJ2-7, and 7 junctional nucleotides match TRBD2. This receptor was taken from a man in his 70s with COVID-19, enrolled during active disease. The sequenced sample consisted of peripheral blood. The nucleotide sequence reads TGTGCCAGCAGTCAGGCCGGGGGGAACTACGAGCAGTACTTC. Its amino acids are CASSQAGGNYEQYF.